Following are 11 T cell receptor beta chains from one sample sequenced in a study of cytomegalovirus exposure and HLA in healthy donors. TCRdb's copy holds only in-frame clones and misses some; the assay was immunoSEQ multiplex PCR. The table has under 200,000 clones, around nine tenths seen once. What was sequenced was PBMCs. Every receptor here comes from a woman aged 18-29 years in good health and CMV-seropositive.

CDR3 sequence (DNA): TGCGCCAGCAGCTTAACAGGGCCAGAGACCCAGTACTTC. Amino acids: CASSLTGPETQYF. The chain recombines TRBV5-1 with TRBJ2-5; the D gene is possibly TRBD1 (6 bases). Trimming stripped 2 bases from V and 4 bases from J, with 9 bases between. This CDR3 spans 13 amino acids. Germline loops: CDR1 SGHRS, CDR2 YFSETQ.

This rearrangement joins TRBV19 to TRBJ1-5; D unresolved. Germline V gives CDR1 LNHDA, CDR2 SQIVND (reference sequence). V lost 7 bases and J lost 2, with 15 bases in between. There are 15 residues in the CDR3. CDR3 amino acids: CASTKLGFGNQPQHF. CDR3 nucleotides: TGTGCCAGTACCAAACTCGGTTTCGGCAATCAGCCCCAGCATTTT.

The chain carries TRBV27 and TRBJ2-7, with 7 bases matching TRBD2. Germline V CDR1 and CDR2: MNHEY, SMNVEV (reference sequence). V shed 5 bases, J shed 0 bases, and the junction held 13 bases outside the gene matches. This CDR3 is built from 17 residues. The CDR3, as DNA: TGTGCCAGCAGTCCCCGTGGGGGAGGGACGAGCTCCTACGAGCAGTACTTC. Translating gives CASSPRGGGTSSYEQYF.

V is TRBV19 and J is TRBJ2-5; D unclear. Germline loops: CDR1 LNHDA, CDR2 SQIVND (reference sequence). Deletions cut 8 bases from V and 7 bases from J, with 8 bases between. CDR3 length: 10 residues. The CDR3 here is CASPGRTQYF. DNA for the CDR3: TGTGCCAGTCCCGGTCGGACCCAGTACTTC.

The chain uses TRBV19 and TRBJ2-3; 9 bases align to TRBD1. The CDR3 is 17 amino acids. Germline loops: CDR1 LNHDA, CDR2 SQIVND (reference sequence). V was pared by 0 bases and J by 0 bases, with 4 bases of the junction left unmatched. This chain's CDR3 is CASSIDPQGASTDTQYF. Here the CDR3 DNA reads TGTGCCAGTAGTATAGACCCACAGGGGGCCAGCACAGATACGCAGTATTTT.

This sequence joins TRBV11-2 and TRBJ2-4, with 10 bases lining up with TRBD1. The CDR3 consists of 14 residues. Per germline, CDR1 SGHAT and CDR2 FQNNGV. The junction had 5 bases not matched to a gene; V was cut back by 5 bases and J by 7 bases. This CDR3 is CASSPDRGINIQYF. The CDR3 DNA is TGTGCCAGCAGCCCGGACAGGGGGATCAACATTCAGTACTTC.

The chain uses TRBV14 and TRBJ1-4; D is unresolved. Trimming shortened V by 1 base and J by 6 bases, and 15 bases separated the two germline ends. CDR1 and CDR2 (germline): SGHDN, FVKESK. CDR3 length equals 16 residues. CDR3 DNA: TGTGCCAGCAGCCAAGTTGATGGAGCGGGGTATGAAAAACTGTTTTTT. Amino acid sequence: CASSQVDGAGYEKLFF.

This clone appeared a single time. The rearrangement links TRBV6-5 to TRBJ2-7; 7 nucleotides align to TRBD1. V was pared by 2 bases and J by 3 bases, with 1 base of the junction left unmatched. The CDR3 extends over 13 amino acids. The germline V gene encodes CDR1 MNHEY and CDR2 SVGAGI. CDR3 residues: CASSYGTDYEQYF. For the CDR3, the DNA is TGTGCCAGCAGTTACGGGACAGACTACGAGCAGTACTTC.

The chain employs TRBV18 and TRBJ2-7; D unclear. Trimming left V 6 bases short and J 3 bases short, with 9 bases between. Per germline, CDR1 KGHSH and CDR2 LQKENI. The CDR3 sequence is 12 residues long. The CDR3: CASSSKSYEQYF. DNA of the CDR3: TGTGCCAGCTCGTCCAAGAGCTACGAGCAGTACTTC. The full variable domain, completed using reference TRBV18 and TRBJ2-7, is NAGVMQNPRHLVRRRGQEARLRCSPMKGHSHVYWYRQLPEEGLKFMVYLQKENIIDESGMPKERFSAEFPKEGPSILRIQQVVRGDSAAYFCASSSKSYEQYFGPGTRLTVT.

J is TRBJ1-1 and V is TRBV27, with D tentatively TRBD1 (6 bases). The V gene lost 6 bases and the J gene lost 0 bases, with 11 bases spanning the gap. This CDR3 has 14 residues. The germline CDR1 and CDR2 sequences are MNHEY and SMNVEV (reference sequence). The CDR3 DNA follows: TGTGCCAGCAGCCCCGGACAGATGAACACTGAAGCTTTCTTT. Amino acids: CASSPGQMNTEAFF.

The J gene is TRBJ1-1, the V gene TRBV6-5, with 8 bases matching TRBD1. The V and J ends lost 7 bases and 4 bases, in that order; junction bases with no gene match: 8. Germline V CDR1 and CDR2: MNHEY, SVGAGI. The CDR3 loop spans 14 amino acids. CDR3 in DNA: TGTGCCAGCATCGCCCAGGGGGCCGGCACTGAAGCTTTCTTT. Its translation: CASIAQGAGTEAFF.